This entry is about one T cell receptor beta chain. This sample was taken from a study of immune evolution from preneoplasia to lung adenocarcinoma. This table comes from immunoSEQ multiplex PCR, and its TCRdb copy is limited to in-frame clones, with some not included. The table records 15,000 to 20,000 clones, 86% of them present only once. V was pared by 6 bases and J by 4 bases, with 10 bases between. In germline, CDR1 is MDHEN, CDR2 SYDVKM. The CDR3 contains 12 residues. The genes are TRBV28 and TRBJ2-7; perhaps TRBD1 as D (6 bases). The TCR sequence derives from a person aged 65 to 85 with invasive lung adenocarcinoma. Sequencing used FFPE invasive lung adenocarcinoma tissue. The CDR3 is CASRQGPYEQYF. The CDR3 DNA follows: TGTGCCAGCAGACAGGGTCCGTACGAGCAGTACTTC.